This TCR beta chain appears in the sequencing data of a study of T cells in Graves' hyperthyroidism and ophthalmopathy. TCR beta CDR3 regions were amplified from RNA transcripts. Using the HTBI primer set, a first-round RT-PCR was run on the TCR CDR3. TCRdb reprocessed the multiplex PCR reads with MiXCR, giving one entry per CDR3 protein. The sample records approximately 250,000 distinct CDR3 sequences, approximately 24% being singletons. The sample holds many counts of this clonotype. CDR1 is MNHNS, CDR2 SASEGT, per germline. This CDR3 comprises 14 residues. V shed 5 bases and J shed 5 bases, with 13 bases lying between them.

The chain is built from TRBV6-1 and TRBJ1-5, with a possible D match to TRBD1 (6 bases). The TCR was taken from a woman between 40 and 55 years old with Graves' ophthalmopathy. The specimen sequenced was blood. The CDR3 DNA reads as TGTGCCAGCAGTCTAGCGGCAGGGGATCAGCCCCAGCATTTT. Encoded protein: CASSLAAGDQPQHF.